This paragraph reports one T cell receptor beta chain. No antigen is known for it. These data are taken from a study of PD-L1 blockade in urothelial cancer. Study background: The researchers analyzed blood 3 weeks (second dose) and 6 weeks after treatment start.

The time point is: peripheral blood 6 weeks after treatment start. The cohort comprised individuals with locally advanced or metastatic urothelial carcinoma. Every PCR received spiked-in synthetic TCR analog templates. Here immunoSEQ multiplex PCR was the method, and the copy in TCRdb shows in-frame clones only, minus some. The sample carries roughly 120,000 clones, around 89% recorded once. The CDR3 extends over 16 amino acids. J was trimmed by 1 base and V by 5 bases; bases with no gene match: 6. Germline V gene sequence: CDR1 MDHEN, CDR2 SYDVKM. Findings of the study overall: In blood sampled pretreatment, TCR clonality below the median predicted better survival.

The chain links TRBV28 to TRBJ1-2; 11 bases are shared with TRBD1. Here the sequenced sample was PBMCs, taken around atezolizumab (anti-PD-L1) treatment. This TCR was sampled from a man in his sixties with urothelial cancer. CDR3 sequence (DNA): TGTGCCAGCAGTCCGGGACAGGGGGTCGATAACTATGGCTACACCTTC. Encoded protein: CASSPGQGVDNYGYTF.